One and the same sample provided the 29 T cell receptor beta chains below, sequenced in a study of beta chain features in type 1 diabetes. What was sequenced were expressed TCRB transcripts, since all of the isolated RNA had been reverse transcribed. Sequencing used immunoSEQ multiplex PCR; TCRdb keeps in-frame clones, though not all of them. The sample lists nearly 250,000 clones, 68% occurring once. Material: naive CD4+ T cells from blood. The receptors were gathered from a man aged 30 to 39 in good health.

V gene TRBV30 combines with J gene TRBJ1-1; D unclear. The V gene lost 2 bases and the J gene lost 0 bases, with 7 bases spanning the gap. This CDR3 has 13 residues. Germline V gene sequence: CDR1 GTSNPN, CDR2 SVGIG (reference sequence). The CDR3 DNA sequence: TGTGCCTGGAGTAACGGGCTGAACACTGAAGCTTTCTTT. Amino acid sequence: CAWSNGLNTEAFF.

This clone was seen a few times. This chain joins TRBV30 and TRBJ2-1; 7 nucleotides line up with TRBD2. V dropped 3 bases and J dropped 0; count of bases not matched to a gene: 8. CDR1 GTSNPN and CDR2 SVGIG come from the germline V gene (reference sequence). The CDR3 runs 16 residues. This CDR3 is CAWSSPLADSYNEQFF. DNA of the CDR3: TGTGCCTGGAGCTCCCCTCTAGCGGACTCCTACAATGAGCAGTTCTTC.

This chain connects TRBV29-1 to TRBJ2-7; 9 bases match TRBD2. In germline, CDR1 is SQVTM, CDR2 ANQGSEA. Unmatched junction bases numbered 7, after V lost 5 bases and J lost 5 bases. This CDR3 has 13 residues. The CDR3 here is CSVIGLAIHEQYF. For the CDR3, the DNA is TGCAGCGTTATAGGACTAGCGATCCACGAGCAGTACTTC.

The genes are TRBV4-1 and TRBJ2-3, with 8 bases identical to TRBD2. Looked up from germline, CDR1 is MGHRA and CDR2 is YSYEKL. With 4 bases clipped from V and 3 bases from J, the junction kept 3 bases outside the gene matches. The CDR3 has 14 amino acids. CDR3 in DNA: TGCGCCAGCAGCCTTACTAGCGGTACAGATACGCAGTATTTT. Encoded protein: CASSLTSGTDTQYF.

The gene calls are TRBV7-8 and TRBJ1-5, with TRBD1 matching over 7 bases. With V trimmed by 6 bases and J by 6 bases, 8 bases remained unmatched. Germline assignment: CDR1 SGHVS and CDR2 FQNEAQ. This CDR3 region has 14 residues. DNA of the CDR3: TGTGCCAGCAGTTACGGACAGGTTTTTCAGCCCCAGCATTTT. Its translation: CASSYGQVFQPQHF.

The CDR3 bases are TGTGCCAGCAGCTTTCCGACTAGCGGGAGAAACACAGATACGCAGTATTTT. Translating gives CASSFPTSGRNTDTQYF. The chain recombines TRBV11-2 with TRBJ2-3, with 12 nucleotides matching TRBD2. The CDR3 totals 17 residues. After removal of 3 bases from V and 2 bases from J, the junction contained 6 bases not matched to a gene. From germline, CDR1 is SGHAT and CDR2 FQNNGV.

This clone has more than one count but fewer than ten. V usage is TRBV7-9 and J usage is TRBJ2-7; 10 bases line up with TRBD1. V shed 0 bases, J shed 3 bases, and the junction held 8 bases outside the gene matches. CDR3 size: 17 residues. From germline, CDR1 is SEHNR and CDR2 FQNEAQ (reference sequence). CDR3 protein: CASSLALRTGGNYEQYF. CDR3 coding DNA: TGTGCCAGCAGCTTAGCCCTACGGACAGGGGGTAACTACGAGCAGTACTTC.

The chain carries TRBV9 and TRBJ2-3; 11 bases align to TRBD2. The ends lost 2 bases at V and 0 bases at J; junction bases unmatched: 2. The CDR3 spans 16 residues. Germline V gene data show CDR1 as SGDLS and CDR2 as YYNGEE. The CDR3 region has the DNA TGTGCCAGCAGCGTCGGGACTAGCGGAAGCACAGATACGCAGTATTTT. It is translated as CASSVGTSGSTDTQYF.

CDR3 sequence reads: CASSYDRLANTGELFF. In nucleotides, the CDR3 is TGTGCCAGCAGCTACGACAGGCTCGCGAACACCGGGGAGCTGTTTTTT. The chain couples TRBV7-2 to TRBJ2-2; possibly TRBD1 for D (6 bases). Germline V gene lookup returns CDR1 SGHTA and CDR2 FQGNSA. The CDR3 runs 16 residues. V was clipped by 4 bases and J by 0 bases, with 12 bases between them.

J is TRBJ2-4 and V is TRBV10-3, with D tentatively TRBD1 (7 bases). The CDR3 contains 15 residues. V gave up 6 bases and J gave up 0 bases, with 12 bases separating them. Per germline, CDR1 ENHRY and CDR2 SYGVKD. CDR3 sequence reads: CAISGGGLAKNIQYF. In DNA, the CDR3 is TGTGCCATCAGCGGAGGGGGCCTAGCCAAAAACATTCAGTACTTC.

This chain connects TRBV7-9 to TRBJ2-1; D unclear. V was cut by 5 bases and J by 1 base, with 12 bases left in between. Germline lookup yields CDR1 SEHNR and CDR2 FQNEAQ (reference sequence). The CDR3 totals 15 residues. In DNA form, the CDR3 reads TGTGCCAGCAGCCCCCCTGCGGCATCCTACAATGAGCAGTTCTTC. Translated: CASSPPAASYNEQFF.

The CDR3 region is CASKDFSTDTQYF. In DNA form, the CDR3 reads TGTGCCAGCAAGGACTTTAGCACAGATACGCAGTATTTT. The chain links TRBV25-1 to TRBJ2-3, with D maybe TRBD2 (5 bases). The ends were cut back, 7 bases at V and 0 bases at J, with 8 bases in the middle. The CDR3 consists of 13 residues. Germline-derived CDR1 and CDR2 are MGHDK and SYGVNS.

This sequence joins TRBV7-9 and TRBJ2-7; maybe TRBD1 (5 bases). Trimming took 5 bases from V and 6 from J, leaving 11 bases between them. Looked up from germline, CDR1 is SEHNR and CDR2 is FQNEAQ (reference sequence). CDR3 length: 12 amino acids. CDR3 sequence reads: CASSRQGGEQYF. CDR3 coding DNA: TGTGCCAGCAGCCGCCAGGGTGGCGAGCAGTACTTC. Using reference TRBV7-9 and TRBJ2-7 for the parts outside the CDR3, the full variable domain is DTGVSQNPRHKITKRGQNVTFRCDPISEHNRLYWYRQTLGQGPEFLTYFQNEAQLEKSRLLSDRFSAERPKGSFSTLEIQRTEQGDSAMYLCASSRQGGEQYFGPGTRLTVT.

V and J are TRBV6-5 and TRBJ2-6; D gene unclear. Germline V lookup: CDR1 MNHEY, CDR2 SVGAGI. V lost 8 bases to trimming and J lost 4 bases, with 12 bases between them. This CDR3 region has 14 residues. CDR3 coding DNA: TGTGCCAGCGGATCGAGATCCGGGGCCAACGTCCTGACTTTC. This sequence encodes CASGSRSGANVLTF.

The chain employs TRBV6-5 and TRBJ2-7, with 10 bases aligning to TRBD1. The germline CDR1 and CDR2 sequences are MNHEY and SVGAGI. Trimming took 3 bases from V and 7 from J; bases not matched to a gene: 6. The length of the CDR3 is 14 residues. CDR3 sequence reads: CASSYGTGVKEQYF. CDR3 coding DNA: TGTGCCAGCAGTTATGGGACAGGGGTAAAGGAGCAGTACTTC.

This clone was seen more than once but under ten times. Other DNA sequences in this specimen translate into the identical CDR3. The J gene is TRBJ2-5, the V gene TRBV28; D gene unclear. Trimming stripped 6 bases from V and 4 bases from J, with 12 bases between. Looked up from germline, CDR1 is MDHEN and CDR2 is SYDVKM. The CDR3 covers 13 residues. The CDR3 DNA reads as TGTGCCAGCAGCCTTGGGCAGCGAGAGACCCAGTACTTC. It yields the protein CASSLGQRETQYF.

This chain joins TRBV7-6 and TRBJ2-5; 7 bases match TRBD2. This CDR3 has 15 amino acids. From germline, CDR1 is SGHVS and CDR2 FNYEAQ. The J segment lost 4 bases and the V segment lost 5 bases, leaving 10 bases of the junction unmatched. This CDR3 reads CASSGRGRMLETQYF. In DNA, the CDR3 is TGTGCCAGCAGCGGTCGCGGGAGAATGTTAGAGACCCAGTACTTC.

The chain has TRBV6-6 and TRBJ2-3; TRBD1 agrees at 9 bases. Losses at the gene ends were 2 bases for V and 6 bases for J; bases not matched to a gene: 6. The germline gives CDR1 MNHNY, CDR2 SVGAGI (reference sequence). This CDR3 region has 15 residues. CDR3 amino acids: CASSYAGTGLDTQYF. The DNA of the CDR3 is TGTGCCAGCAGTTACGCCGGGACAGGGTTGGATACGCAGTATTTT.

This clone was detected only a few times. This chain's CDR3 is CSVDGQEAEQFF. CDR3 in DNA: TGCAGCGTTGATGGGCAGGAAGCTGAGCAGTTCTTC. J is TRBJ2-1 and V is TRBV29-1; D unresolved. V was cut by 3 bases and J by 9 bases, with 12 bases left in between. The CDR3 totals 12 residues. Germline V gene lookup returns CDR1 SQVTM and CDR2 ANQGSEA.

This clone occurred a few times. The CDR3 DNA is TGTGCCAGCAGTCCAGACGGGAGCTCCTACAATGAGCAGTTCTTC. Translation: CASSPDGSSYNEQFF. The chain joins TRBV28 to TRBJ2-1; D might be TRBD2 (6 bases). V was shortened by 5 bases and J by 0 bases, with 11 bases between the two germline ends. Germline CDR1 and CDR2: MDHEN and SYDVKM. The CDR3 sequence is 15 residues long. The full variable domain, in which reference TRBV28 and TRBJ2-1 provide the parts outside the CDR3, is DVKVTQSSRYLVKRTGEKVFLECVQDMDHENMFWYRQDPGLGLRLIYFSYDVKMKEKGDIPEGYSVSREKKERFSLILESASTNQTSMYLCASSPDGSSYNEQFFGPGTRLTVL.

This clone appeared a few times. Here the CDR3 DNA reads TGTGCCAGCAGTGAATCTAGGGGACAGCAGCCCCAGCATTTT. Translation gives CASSESRGQQPQHF. The chain couples TRBV25-1 to TRBJ1-5, with 7 bases aligning to TRBD1. The CDR3 spans 14 residues. Per germline, CDR1 MGHDK and CDR2 SYGVNS. J gave up 7 bases and V 1 base, and 4 bases lay outside the gene matches.

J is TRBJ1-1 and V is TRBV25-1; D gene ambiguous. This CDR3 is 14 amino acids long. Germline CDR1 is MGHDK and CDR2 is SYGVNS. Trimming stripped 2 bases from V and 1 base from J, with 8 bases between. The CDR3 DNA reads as TGTGCCAGCAGTGAAAATCGGGGGAACACTGAAGCTTTCTTT. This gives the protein CASSENRGNTEAFF.

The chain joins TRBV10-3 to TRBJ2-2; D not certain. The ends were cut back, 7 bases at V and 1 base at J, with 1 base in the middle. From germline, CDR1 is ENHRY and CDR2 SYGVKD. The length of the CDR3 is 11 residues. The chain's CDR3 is CAIKNTGELFF. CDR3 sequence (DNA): TGTGCCATCAAGAACACCGGGGAGCTGTTTTTT.

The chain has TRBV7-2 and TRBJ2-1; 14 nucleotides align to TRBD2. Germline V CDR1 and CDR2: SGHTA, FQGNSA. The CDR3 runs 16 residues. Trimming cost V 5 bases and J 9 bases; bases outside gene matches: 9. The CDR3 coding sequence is TGTGCCAGCAGCCCGCCGGGACTAGCGGGGGCGTTTGAGCAGTTCTTC. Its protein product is CASSPPGLAGAFEQFF.

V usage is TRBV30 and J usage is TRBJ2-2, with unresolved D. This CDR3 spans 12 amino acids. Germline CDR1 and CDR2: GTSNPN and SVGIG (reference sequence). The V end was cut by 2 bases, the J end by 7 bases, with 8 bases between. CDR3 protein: CAWSPRNGELFF. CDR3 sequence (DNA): TGTGCCTGGAGTCCCAGGAACGGGGAGCTGTTTTTT.

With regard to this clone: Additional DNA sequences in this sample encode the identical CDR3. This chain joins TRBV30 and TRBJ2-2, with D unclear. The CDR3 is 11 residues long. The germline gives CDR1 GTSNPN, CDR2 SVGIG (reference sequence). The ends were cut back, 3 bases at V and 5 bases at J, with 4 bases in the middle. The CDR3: CAWRGTGELFF. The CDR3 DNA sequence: TGTGCCTGGAGGGGGACCGGGGAGCTGTTTTTT.

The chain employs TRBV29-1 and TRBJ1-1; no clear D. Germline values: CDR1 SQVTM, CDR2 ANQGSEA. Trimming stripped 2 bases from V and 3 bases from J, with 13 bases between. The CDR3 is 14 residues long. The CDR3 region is CSVEHQRGDTEAFF. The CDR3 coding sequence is TGCAGCGTTGAACACCAACGTGGGGACACTGAAGCTTTCTTT. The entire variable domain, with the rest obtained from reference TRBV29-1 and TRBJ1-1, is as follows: SAVISQKPSRDICQRGTSLTIQCQVDSQVTMMFWYRQQPGQSLTLIATANQGSEATYESGFVIDKFPISRPNLTFSTLTVSNMSPEDSSIYLCSVEHQRGDTEAFFGQGTRLTVV.

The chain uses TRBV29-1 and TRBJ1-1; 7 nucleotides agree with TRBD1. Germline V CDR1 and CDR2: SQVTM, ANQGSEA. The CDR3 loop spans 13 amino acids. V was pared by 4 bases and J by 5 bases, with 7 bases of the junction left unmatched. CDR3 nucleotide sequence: TGCAGCGTTGTTAGGGGGCCGGGGACTGAAGCTTTCTTT. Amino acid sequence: CSVVRGPGTEAFF.

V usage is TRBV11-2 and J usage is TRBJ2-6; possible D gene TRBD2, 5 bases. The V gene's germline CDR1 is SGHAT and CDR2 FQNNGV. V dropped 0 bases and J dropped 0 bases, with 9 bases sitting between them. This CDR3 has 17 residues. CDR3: CASSLDQRSSGANVLTF. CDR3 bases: TGTGCCAGCAGCTTAGATCAGCGGAGCTCTGGGGCCAACGTCCTGACTTTC.